What follows describes a single T cell receptor (beta chain). The data derive from a study of control samples from healthy donors and cancer patients. The CDR3 totals 16 residues. Trimming stripped 4 bases from V and 1 base from J, with 16 bases between. CDR1 is LGHDT and CDR2 is YNNKEL in the germline V gene (reference sequence). Clones were read by immunoSEQ multiplex PCR, and TCRdb kept only the in-frame ones, dropping some. Of 63,000 or so clones listed, around nine tenths are singletons. V and J are TRBV3-1 (or the pseudogene TRBV3-2) and TRBJ1-1; tentatively, D is TRBD1 (5 bases). The receptor was isolated from a man in his 60s with colorectal cancer. The sample taken for sequencing was PBMCs. The CDR3 spells CASSRPRGTGNTEAFF. The CDR3 DNA reads as TGTGCCAGCAGCCGACCCCGAGGGACGGGGAACACTGAAGCTTTCTTT.